The 2 T cell receptor beta chains in this list originate from one sample, sequenced in a study of shared clonotypes between healthy human individuals. Assay: immunoSEQ multiplex PCR; the TCRdb copy retains only in-frame clones and omits some. The sample lists 630,000 or so clones, roughly 98% occurring once. Selected positively for CCR7 and CD45RO-negative, naive CD8 cells excluded terminally differentiated effector memory CD45RA+ cells. The sample taken for sequencing was naive CD8+ T cells sorted from blood. The receptor source for this set is a man aged 30 to 45 in good health.

V usage is TRBV7-9 and J usage is TRBJ2-7; 7 positions agree with TRBD2. The CDR3 extends over 16 amino acids. CDR1 and CDR2 from the germline V gene are SEHNR and FQNEAQ (reference sequence). V lost 4 bases to trimming and J lost 6 bases; unmatched junction nucleotides: 15. CDR3 sequence (DNA): TGTGCCAGCAGCTCGGGGGGAAACGAACCCAAAGCCGAGCAGTACTTC. This translates into CASSSGGNEPKAEQYF.

The table lists this clone with a count of one. The rearrangement uses TRBV2 and TRBJ1-5, with D perhaps TRBD1 (5 bases). Germline-derived CDR1 and CDR2 are SNHLY and FYNNEI. Trimming pared 3 bases from V and 3 bases from J, leaving 12 bases between. CDR3 length equals 15 residues. DNA of the CDR3: TGTGCCAGCAGTGAGGGGACGGTCTTCAATCAGCCCCAGCATTTT. This encodes CASSEGTVFNQPQHF.